Listed here are 11 T cell receptor beta chains from one sample, sequenced in a study of vaccination and CD4 T cells after COVID-19. As for treatment: roughly nine-day PBMC culture with coronavirus spike peptide pools or control peptides (ViraFEST assay). For these receptors, no antigen is known. CD4+ T cells that had been cultured provided DNA sequenced with the Oncomine TCR Beta short-read assay. TCRdb itself ran the PCR reads through MiXCR, one entry per CDR3 protein. The sample comprises some 21,000 distinct CDR3 sequences, around half of which are singletons, and about 4% rests with the top ten. The sequencing here drew on CD4+ T cells from blood, cultured in vitro, taken before SARS-CoV-2 vaccination. These receptors all come from a human donor who had recovered from COVID-19.

The chain employs TRBV6-2 or TRBV6-3 and TRBJ1-2; perhaps TRBD1 as D (5 bases). Germline values: CDR1 MNHEY, CDR2 SVGEGT. The CDR3 loop spans 14 amino acids. V was pared by 6 bases and J by 0 bases, with 11 bases between. The CDR3 DNA reads as TGTGCCAGCAGCGGGACGGTTGCTAACTATGGCTACACCTTC. The encoded protein is CASSGTVANYGYTF.

The CDR3 DNA reads TGTGCCAGCAGTGCAGTTGACAGGGTATACTATGGCTACACCTTC. As protein: CASSAVDRVYYGYTF. The genes are TRBV28 and TRBJ1-2, with 7 bases identical to TRBD1. The V gene end was trimmed by 5 bases and the J gene end by 3 bases; junction bases not matched to a gene: 9. From germline, CDR1 is MDHEN and CDR2 SYDVKM. The CDR3 totals 15 residues.

This clonotype was detected only a few times. V usage is TRBV6-1 and J usage is TRBJ2-1; 9 bases line up with TRBD2. The CDR3 has 17 amino acids. With V trimmed by 8 bases and J by 7 bases, 18 bases remained unmatched. CDR1 and CDR2 from the germline V gene are MNHNS and SASEGT. CDR3 residues: CASLGGRARFSGNEQFF. The DNA of the CDR3 is TGTGCCAGCTTGGGCGGGAGGGCCCGGTTTAGTGGGAATGAGCAGTTCTTC.

The J gene is TRBJ2-5, the V gene TRBV24-1; D ambiguous. Deletions cut 2 bases from V and 3 bases from J, with 9 bases between. Germline CDR1 is KGHDR and CDR2 is SFDVKD. This CDR3 is 14 amino acids long. CDR3 region: CATSDSVGKETQYF. The CDR3 region has the DNA TGTGCCACCAGTGATTCGGTGGGAAAAGAGACCCAGTACTTC.

V and J are TRBV7-2 and TRBJ1-1, with a possible D match to TRBD1 (6 bases). Germline values: CDR1 SGHTA, CDR2 FQGNSA. The CDR3 is made up of 14 amino acids. The germline V and J ends were trimmed by 2 bases and 10 bases, with 17 bases remaining between them. CDR3 bases: TGTGCCAGCAGCTTAATGGATCTGCAGGGGATAGCTTTCTTT. It translates to CASSLMDLQGIAFF. The full variable domain, completed using reference TRBV7-2 and TRBJ1-1, is GAGVSQSPSNKVTEKGKDVELRCDPISGHTALYWYRQSLGQGLEFLIYFQGNSAPDKSGLPSDRFSAERTGGSVSTLTIQRTQQEDSAVYLCASSLMDLQGIAFFGQGTRLTVV.

The chain carries TRBV6-1 and TRBJ1-1; the D is unclear. CDR1 is MNHNS, CDR2 SASEGT, per germline. CDR3 length: 15 amino acids. V lost 3 bases and J lost 0, with 11 bases in between. CDR3 region: CASSDRAALNTEAFF. The CDR3 DNA reads TGTGCCAGCAGTGACAGAGCGGCGCTGAACACTGAAGCTTTCTTT.

V usage is TRBV19 and J usage is TRBJ2-7, with D hard to call. V was pared by 4 bases and J by 1 base, with 23 bases between. From germline, CDR1 is LNHDA and CDR2 SQIVND (reference sequence). This CDR3 has 18 amino acids. The CDR3 reads CASSTKLRTHTESYEQYF. CDR3 DNA: TGTGCCAGTAGTACCAAGCTAAGGACGCATACCGAATCCTACGAGCAGTACTTC.

The chain uses TRBV20-1 and TRBJ2-1; D may be TRBD1 or TRBD2 (5 bases each). Trimming left V 4 bases short and J 8 bases short, with 15 bases between. This CDR3 has 13 amino acids. Germline V gene data show CDR1 as DFQATT and CDR2 as SNEGSKA (reference sequence). The CDR3 DNA sequence: TGCAGTGCTACCGGGACCGGAGGTTATGAGCAGTTCTTC. The encoded protein is CSATGTGGYEQFF.

The chain is built from TRBV7-9 and TRBJ2-2, with D possibly called TRBD1 or TRBD2 (5 bases each). The V end lost 9 bases, the J end lost 5 bases, and 13 bases lay between the germline ends. Germline V gene data show CDR1 as SEHNR and CDR2 as FQNEAQ (reference sequence). CDR3 length: 13 amino acids. CDR3 sequence reads: CARQRGETGELFF. The CDR3 bases are TGTGCCAGACAAAGAGGGGAAACCGGGGAGCTGTTTTTT.

As DNA, the CDR3 is TGTGCCAGCAGCTTGGGACTAGCGGGGGTTTCCGGGGAGCTGTTTTTT. It encodes CASSLGLAGVSGELFF. The chain couples TRBV7-3 to TRBJ2-2; 14 bases map to TRBD2. Per germline, CDR1 SGHTA and CDR2 FQGTGA. V was clipped by 3 bases and J by 6 bases; unmatched bases: 3. The CDR3 has 16 residues.

This rearrangement joins TRBV6-2 or TRBV6-3 to TRBJ2-6; TRBD1 agrees at 7 bases. This CDR3 contains 17 residues. Germline lookup yields CDR1 MNHEY and CDR2 SVGEGT. Trimming took 2 bases from V and 1 from J; bases not matched to a gene: 5. The CDR3 nucleotides are TGTGCCAGCAGTTACCAGGGGGTTCGGTCTGGGGCCAACGTCCTGACTTTC. Encoded protein: CASSYQGVRSGANVLTF.